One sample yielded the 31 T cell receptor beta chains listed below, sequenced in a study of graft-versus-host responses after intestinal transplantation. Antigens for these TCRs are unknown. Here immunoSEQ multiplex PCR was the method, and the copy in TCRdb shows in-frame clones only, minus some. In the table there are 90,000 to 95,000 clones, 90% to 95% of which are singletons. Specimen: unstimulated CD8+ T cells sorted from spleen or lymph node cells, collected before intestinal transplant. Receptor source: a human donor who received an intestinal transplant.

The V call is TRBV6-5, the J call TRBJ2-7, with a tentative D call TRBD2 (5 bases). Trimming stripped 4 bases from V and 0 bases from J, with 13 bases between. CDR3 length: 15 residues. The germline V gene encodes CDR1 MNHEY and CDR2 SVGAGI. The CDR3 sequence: CASSSEGSFSYEQYF. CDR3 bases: TGTGCCAGCAGTTCAGAGGGCTCCTTCTCCTACGAGCAGTACTTC.

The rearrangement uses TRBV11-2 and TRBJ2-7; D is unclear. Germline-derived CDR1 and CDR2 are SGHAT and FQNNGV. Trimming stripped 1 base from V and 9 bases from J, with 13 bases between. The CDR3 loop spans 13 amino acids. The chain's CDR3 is CASSLASLFGQYF. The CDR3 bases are TGTGCCAGCAGCTTAGCATCCTTGTTCGGGCAGTACTTC.

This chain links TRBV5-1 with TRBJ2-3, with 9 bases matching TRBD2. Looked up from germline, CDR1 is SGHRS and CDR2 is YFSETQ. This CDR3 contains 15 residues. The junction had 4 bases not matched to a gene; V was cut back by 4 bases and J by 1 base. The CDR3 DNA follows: TGCGCCAGCAGCGGAGTAGCGGGAGGCACAGATACGCAGTATTTT. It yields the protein CASSGVAGGTDTQYF. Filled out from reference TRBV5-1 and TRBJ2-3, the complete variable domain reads KAGVTQTPRYLIKTRGQQVTLSCSPISGHRSVSWYQQTPGQGLQFLFEYFSETQRNKGNFPGRFSGRQFSNSRSEMNVSTLELGDSALYLCASSGVAGGTDTQYFGPGTRLTVL.

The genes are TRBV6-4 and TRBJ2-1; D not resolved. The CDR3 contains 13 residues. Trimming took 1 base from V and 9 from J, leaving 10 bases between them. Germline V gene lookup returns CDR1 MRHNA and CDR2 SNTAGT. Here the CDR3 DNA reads TGTGCCAGCAGTGACTTTGGCTCGGGTGAGCAGTTCTTC. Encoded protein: CASSDFGSGEQFF.

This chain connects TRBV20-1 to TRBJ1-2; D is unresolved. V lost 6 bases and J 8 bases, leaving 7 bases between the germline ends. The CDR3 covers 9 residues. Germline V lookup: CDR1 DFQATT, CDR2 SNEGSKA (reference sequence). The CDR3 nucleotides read TGCAGTGCCCCTCGGGGCTACACCTTC. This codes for CSAPRGYTF.

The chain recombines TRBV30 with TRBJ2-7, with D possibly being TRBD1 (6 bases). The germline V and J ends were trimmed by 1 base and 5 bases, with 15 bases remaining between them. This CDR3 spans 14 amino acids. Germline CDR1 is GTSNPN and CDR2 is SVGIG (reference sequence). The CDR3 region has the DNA TGTGCCTGGAGTGCCCACAGGGATCTGGACGAGCAGTACTTC. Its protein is CAWSAHRDLDEQYF.

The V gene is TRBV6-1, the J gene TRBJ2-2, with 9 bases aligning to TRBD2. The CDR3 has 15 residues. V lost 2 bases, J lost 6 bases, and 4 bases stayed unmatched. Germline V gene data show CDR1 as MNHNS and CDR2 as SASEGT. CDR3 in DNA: TGTGCCAGCAGTGAACGGCGGGAGGGCCCCGGGGAGCTGTTTTTT. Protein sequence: CASSERREGPGELFF.

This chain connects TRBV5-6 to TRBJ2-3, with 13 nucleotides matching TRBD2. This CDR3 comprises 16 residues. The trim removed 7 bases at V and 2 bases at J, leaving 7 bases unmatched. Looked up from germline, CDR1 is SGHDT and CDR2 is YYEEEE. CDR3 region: CASGTGLAGATDTQYF. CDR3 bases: TGTGCCAGCGGAACCGGACTAGCGGGAGCCACAGATACGCAGTATTTT.

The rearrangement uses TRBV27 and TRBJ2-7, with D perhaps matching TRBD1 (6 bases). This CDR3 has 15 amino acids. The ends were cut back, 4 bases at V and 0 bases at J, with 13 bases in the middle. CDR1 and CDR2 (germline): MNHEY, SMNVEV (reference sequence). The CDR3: CASSSLQGSSYEQYF. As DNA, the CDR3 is TGTGCCAGCAGTTCCCTGCAGGGGAGCTCCTACGAGCAGTACTTC.

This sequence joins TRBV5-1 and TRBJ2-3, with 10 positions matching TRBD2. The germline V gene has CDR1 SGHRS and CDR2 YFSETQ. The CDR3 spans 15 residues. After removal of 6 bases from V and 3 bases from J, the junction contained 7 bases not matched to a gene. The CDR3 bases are TGCGCCAGCACGAGAGCGGGAGGGATAACAGATACGCAGTATTTT. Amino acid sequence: CASTRAGGITDTQYF.

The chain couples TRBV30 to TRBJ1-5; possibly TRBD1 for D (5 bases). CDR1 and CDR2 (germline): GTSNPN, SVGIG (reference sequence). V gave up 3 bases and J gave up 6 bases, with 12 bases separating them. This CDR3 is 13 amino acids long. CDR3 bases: TGTGCCTGGAGCACGGGGGAGGGTCAGCCCCAGCATTTT. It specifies CAWSTGEGQPQHF.

CDR3 residues: CASSEFGSSYEQYF. The CDR3 bases are TGTGCCAGTAGCGAATTTGGTAGCTCCTACGAGCAGTACTTC. The chain is built from TRBV19 and TRBJ2-5; D unresolved. The end of the DNA aligns better with TRBJ2-7, so the J call may be wrong. This CDR3 spans 14 amino acids. Germline assignment: CDR1 LNHDA and CDR2 SQIVND (reference sequence).

CDR3 sequence (DNA): TGCGCCAGCAGGCTCACAGGGTGGGAGACCCAGTACTTC. Its translation is CASRLTGWETQYF. The gene calls are TRBV10-2 and TRBJ2-5, with D perhaps matching TRBD1 (6 bases). In germline, CDR1 is WSHSY, CDR2 SAAADI. The CDR3 runs 13 residues. Trimming left V 6 bases short and J 5 bases short, with 13 bases between.

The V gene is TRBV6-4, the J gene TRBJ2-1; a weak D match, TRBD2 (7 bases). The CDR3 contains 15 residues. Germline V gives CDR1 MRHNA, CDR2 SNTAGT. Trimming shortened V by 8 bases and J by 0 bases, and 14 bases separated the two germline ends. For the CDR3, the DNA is TGTGCCAGCGGAAGGGGGGGAAGCTCCTACAATGAGCAGTTCTTC. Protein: CASGRGGSSYNEQFF.

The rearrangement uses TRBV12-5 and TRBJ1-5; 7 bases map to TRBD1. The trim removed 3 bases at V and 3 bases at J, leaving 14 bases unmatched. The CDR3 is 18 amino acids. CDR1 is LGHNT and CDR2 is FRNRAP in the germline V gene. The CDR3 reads CASGFQTAPTGPNQPQHF. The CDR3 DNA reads TGTGCTAGTGGTTTCCAAACCGCCCCGACAGGGCCCAATCAGCCCCAGCATTTT.

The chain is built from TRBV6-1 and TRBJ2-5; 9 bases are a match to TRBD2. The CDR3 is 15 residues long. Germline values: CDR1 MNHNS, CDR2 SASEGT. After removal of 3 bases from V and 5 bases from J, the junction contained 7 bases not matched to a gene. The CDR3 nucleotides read TGTGCCAGCAGTGACGAGACTAGCGGTTTGGAGACCCAGTACTTC. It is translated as CASSDETSGLETQYF.

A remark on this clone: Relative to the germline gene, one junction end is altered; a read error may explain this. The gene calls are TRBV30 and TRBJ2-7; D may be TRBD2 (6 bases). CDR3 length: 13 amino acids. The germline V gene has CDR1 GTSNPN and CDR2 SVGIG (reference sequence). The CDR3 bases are TGTGCCTGGAGTGTCGTATCGGGGGACGAGCGGTACTTC. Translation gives CAWSVVSGDERYF.

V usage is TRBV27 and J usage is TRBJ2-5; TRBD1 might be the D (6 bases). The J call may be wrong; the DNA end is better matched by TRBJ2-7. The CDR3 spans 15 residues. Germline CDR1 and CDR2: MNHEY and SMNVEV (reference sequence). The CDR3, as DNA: TGTGCCAGCAGTATAGGACAGCACCTTCCCTACGAGCAGTACTTC. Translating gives CASSIGQHLPYEQYF.

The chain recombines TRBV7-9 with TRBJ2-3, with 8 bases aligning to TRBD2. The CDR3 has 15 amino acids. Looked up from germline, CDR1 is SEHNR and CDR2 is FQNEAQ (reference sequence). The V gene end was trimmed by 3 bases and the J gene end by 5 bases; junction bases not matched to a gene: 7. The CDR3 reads CASSLSGRNEDTQYF. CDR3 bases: TGTGCCAGCAGCTTGAGCGGGAGAAACGAAGATACGCAGTATTTT.

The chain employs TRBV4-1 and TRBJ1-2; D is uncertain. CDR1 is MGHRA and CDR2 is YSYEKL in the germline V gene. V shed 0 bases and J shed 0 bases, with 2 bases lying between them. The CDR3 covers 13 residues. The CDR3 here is CASSQDTNYGYTF. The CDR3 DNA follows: TGCGCCAGCAGCCAAGACACTAACTATGGCTACACCTTC.

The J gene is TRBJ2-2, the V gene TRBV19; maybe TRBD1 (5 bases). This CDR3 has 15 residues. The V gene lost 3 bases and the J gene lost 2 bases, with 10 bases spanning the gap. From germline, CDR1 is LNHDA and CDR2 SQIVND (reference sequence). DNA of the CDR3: TGTGCCAGTAGTATTAAACAGGACAACACCGGGGAGCTGTTTTTT. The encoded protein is CASSIKQDNTGELFF.

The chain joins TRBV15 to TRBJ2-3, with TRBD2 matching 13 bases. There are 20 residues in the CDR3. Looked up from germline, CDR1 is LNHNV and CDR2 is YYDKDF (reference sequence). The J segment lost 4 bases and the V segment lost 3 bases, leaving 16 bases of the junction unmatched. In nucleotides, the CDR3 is TGTGCCACCAGCAGCCCCTTACTAGCGGGAGGGCCCGATGACGCAGATACGCAGTATTTT. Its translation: CATSSPLLAGGPDDADTQYF.

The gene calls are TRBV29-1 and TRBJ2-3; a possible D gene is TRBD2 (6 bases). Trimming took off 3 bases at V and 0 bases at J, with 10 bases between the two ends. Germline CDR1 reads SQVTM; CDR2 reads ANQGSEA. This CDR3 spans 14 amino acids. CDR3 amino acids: CSVEGGLSTDTQYF. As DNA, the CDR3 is TGCAGCGTTGAGGGGGGACTTAGCACAGATACGCAGTATTTT.

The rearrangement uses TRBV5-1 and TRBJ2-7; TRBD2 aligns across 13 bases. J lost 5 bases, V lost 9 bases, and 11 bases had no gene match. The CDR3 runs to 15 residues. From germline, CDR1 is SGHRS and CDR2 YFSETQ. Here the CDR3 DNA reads TGCGCCACCCGCATGGGACTAGCGGGGATCGACGAGCAGTACTTC. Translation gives CATRMGLAGIDEQYF.

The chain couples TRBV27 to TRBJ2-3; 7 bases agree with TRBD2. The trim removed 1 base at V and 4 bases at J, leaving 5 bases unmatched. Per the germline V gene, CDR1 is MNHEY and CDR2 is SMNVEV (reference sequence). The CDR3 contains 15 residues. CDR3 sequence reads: CASSLWTSLADTQYF. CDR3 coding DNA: TGTGCCAGCAGTTTATGGACTAGTCTAGCAGATACGCAGTATTTT.

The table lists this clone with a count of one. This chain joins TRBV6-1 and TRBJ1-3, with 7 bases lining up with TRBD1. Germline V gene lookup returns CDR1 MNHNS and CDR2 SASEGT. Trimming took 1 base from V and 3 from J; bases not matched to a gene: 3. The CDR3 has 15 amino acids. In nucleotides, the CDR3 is TGTGCCAGCAGTGAAGGAGGGGGCAGTGGAAACACCATATATTTT. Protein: CASSEGGGSGNTIYF.

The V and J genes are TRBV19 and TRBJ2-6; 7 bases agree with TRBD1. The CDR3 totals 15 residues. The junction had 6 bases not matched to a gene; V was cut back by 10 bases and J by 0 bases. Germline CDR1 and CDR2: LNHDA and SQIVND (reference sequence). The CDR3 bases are TGTGCCACATGGACAGGAGCCTCTGGGGCCAACGTCCTGACTTTC. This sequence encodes CATWTGASGANVLTF.

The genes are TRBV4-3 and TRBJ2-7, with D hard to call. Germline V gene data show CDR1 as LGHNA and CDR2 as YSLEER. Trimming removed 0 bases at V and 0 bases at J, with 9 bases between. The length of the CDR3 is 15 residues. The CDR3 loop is CASSQDSSLSYEQYF. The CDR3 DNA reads TGCGCCAGCAGCCAAGATTCGAGTCTCTCCTACGAGCAGTACTTC.

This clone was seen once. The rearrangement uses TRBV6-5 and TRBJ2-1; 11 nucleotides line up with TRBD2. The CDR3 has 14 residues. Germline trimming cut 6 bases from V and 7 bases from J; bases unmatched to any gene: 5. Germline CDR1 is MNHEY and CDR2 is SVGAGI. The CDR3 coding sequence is TGTGCCAGCAGCCTAGCGGGGGGTGCAAATGAGCAGTTCTTC. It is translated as CASSLAGGANEQFF.

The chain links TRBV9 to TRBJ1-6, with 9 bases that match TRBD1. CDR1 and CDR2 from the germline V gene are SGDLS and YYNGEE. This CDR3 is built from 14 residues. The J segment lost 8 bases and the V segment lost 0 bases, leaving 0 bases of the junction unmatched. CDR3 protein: CASSVGTGDSPLHF. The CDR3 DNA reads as TGTGCCAGCAGCGTAGGGACAGGGGATTCACCCCTCCACTTT.

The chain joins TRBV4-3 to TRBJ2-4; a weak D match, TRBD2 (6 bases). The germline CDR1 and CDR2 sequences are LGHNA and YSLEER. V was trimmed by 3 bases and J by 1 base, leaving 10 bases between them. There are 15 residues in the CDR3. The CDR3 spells CASSQGLLAKNIQYF. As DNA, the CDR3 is TGCGCCAGCAGCCAGGGACTTTTGGCCAAAAACATTCAGTACTTC.